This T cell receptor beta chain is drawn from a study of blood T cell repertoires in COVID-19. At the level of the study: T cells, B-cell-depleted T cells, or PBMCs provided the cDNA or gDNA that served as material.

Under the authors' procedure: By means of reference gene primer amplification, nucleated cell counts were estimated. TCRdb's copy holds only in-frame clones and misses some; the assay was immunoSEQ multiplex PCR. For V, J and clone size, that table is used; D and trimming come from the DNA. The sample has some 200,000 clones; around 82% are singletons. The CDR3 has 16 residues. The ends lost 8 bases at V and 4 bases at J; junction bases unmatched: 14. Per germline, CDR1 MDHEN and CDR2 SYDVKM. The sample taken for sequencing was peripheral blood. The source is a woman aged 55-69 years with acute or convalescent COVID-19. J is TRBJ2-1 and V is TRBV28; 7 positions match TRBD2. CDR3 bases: TGTGCCAGCTCAGGGCAGGAGACTAGCTTTTACAATGAGCAGTTCTTC. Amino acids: CASSGQETSFYNEQFF.